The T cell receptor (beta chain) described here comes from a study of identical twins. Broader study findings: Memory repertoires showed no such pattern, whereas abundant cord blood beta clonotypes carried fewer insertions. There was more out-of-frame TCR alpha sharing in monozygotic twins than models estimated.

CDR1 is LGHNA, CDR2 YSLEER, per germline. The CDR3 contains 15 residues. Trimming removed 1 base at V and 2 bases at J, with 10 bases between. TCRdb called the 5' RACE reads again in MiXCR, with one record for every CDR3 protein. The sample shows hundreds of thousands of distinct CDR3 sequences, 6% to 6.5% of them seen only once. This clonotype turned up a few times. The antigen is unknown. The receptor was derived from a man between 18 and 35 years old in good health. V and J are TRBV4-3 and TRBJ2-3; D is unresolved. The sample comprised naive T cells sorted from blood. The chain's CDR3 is CASSQGLSYTDTQYF. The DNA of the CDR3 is TGCGCCAGCAGCCAAGGATTATCCTACACAGATACGCAGTATTTT.